This entry concerns a single T cell receptor (beta chain). The target antigen is unknown. The entry originates in a study of PD-1 blockade in classical Hodgkin lymphoma. Across the study: Patients were administered nivolumab (3 mg/kg intravenously) every 2 weeks. Findings of the study overall: Differences between repertoires have undefined causes, possibly disease activity or prior therapy. In newly diagnosed patients, baseline TCR diversity was reportedly below that of healthy donors.

The CDR3 loop spans 13 amino acids. The germline V and J ends were trimmed by 9 bases and 1 base, with 9 bases remaining between them. The V gene's germline CDR1 is WNHNN and CDR2 SYGVQD (reference sequence). In every patient, relapse followed autologous stem cell transplantation, while exposure to brentuximab vedotin differed. Complete response, partial response or progressive disease were the best responses. TCRdb keeps only in-frame clones here, not all; method: immunoSEQ multiplex PCR. The sample consists of 11,000 to 15,000 clones, around 84% of them appearing once. The receptor was isolated from a human donor with classical Hodgkin lymphoma. Material: peripheral blood mononuclear cells (PBMCs), obtained at baseline. The chain links TRBV10-1 to TRBJ2-2, with no clear D. CDR3 bases: TGCGCCAGAACCGGTAGGAACACCGGGGAGCTGTTTTTT. Translated: CARTGRNTGELFF.